This T cell receptor beta chain was recovered during a study of OX40 agonist ivuxolimab in advanced cancers. Whole-study context: Each patient was given ivuxolimab into a vein every 2 weeks, at 0.01 to 10 mg/kg.

V lost 4 bases and J lost 0, with 9 bases in between. The CDR3 contains 14 residues. Per germline, CDR1 MNHEY and CDR2 SVGAGI. Clones were read by immunoSEQ multiplex PCR, and TCRdb kept only the in-frame ones, dropping some. The table includes some 78,000 clones, roughly 92% detected once. The chain couples TRBV6-5 to TRBJ1-1; D remains ambiguous. The material sequenced was CD4+ or CD8+ T cells sorted from blood, taken in a trial of the OX40 agonist ivuxolimab. The source is an adult with an advanced solid tumor such as melanoma, head and neck, liver or kidney cancer. Here the CDR3 reads CASSSRFMNTEAFF. The CDR3 region has the DNA TGTGCCAGCAGTTCCAGATTCATGAACACTGAAGCTTTCTTT.